This TCR beta chain derives from a study of cytomegalovirus exposure and HLA in healthy donors. The PCR employed 60 Vbeta primers together with 13 Jbeta primers. The method was immunoSEQ multiplex PCR; TCRdb's version includes in-frame clones alone and lacks a portion of them. The sample includes 200,000 or so clones, 83% seen only once; the top ten take roughly 1.3%. The table lists this clone with a count of one. Trimming removed 1 base from V and 1 base from J, with 15 bases in between. Germline CDR1 SGHRS, CDR2 YFSETQ. The CDR3 runs to 16 residues. This clonotype was obtained from a girl between 10 and 17 years old in good health and CMV-seronegative. The V and J genes are TRBV5-1 and TRBJ2-7; a possible D gene is TRBD1 (7 bases). The specimen sequenced was PBMCs. Written as DNA, the CDR3 is TGCGCCAGCAGCTTGCCCCTCGCGGGACAGTCCTACGAGCAGTACTTC. Translated: CASSLPLAGQSYEQYF. The full variable domain, completed using reference TRBV5-1 and TRBJ2-7, is KAGVTQTPRYLIKTRGQQVTLSCSPISGHRSVSWYQQTPGQGLQFLFEYFSETQRNKGNFPGRFSGRQFSNSRSEMNVSTLELGDSALYLCASSLPLAGQSYEQYFGPGTRLTVT.